Below are 22 T cell receptor beta chains sequenced from a single sample in a study of a mutant IDH1 vaccine in newly diagnosed glioma (TCRdb year 2021). Taken with the paper, the label for time point translates to: week 5, during vaccination. Every vaccine dose consisted of 300 ug of a 20-mer mutant IDH1 peptide in Montanide, administered subcutaneously together with topical imiquimod. The library was obtained by the immunoSEQ multiplex PCR assay. The table was pulled from immuneACCESS by TCRdb, which kept in-frame rearrangements only. Such tables lose some clones; where checked, under half of the loss comes from unresolved V genes, and the rest has no known cause. Across this sample there are around 40,000 clones, with roughly 88% seen only once. The ten largest account for over 1.5% of the sample. What these receptors recognize is not known. This specimen consisted of PBMCs, obtained from a glioma patient whose treatment included an IDH1 peptide vaccine. These receptors were collected from a man in his forties with glioma.

The chain links TRBV15 to TRBJ2-5; the D gene could be TRBD1 or TRBD2 (6 bases each). The V end was cut by 4 bases, the J end by 5 bases, with 23 bases between. The CDR3 spans 17 residues. Germline V gene data show CDR1 as LNHNV and CDR2 as YYDKDF (reference sequence). The CDR3 is CATSKTRVTRGGETQYF. The CDR3 DNA reads as TGTGCCACCAGCAAAACCCGAGTGACCAGGGGAGGTGAGACCCAGTACTTC.

By proportion, this clone is medium-sized. The V gene is TRBV5-6, the J gene TRBJ1-1; D gene unclear. V lost 0 bases, J lost 2 bases, and 5 bases lay in between. The V gene's germline CDR1 is SGHDT and CDR2 YYEEEE. This CDR3 contains 13 residues. The CDR3 DNA follows: TGTGCCAGCAGCTTGGCTCCAAACACTGAAGCTTTCTTT. It is translated as CASSLAPNTEAFF.

The V and J genes are TRBV7-6 and TRBJ2-3; 10 bases map to TRBD2. The length of the CDR3 is 16 residues. Germline trimming cut 2 bases from V and 0 bases from J; bases unmatched to any gene: 2. CDR1 SGHVS and CDR2 FNYEAQ come from the germline V gene. CDR3 loop: CASSLTSGTSTDTQYF. In DNA, the CDR3 is TGTGCCAGCAGCTTAACTAGCGGGACTAGCACAGATACGCAGTATTTT.

V gene TRBV28 combines with J gene TRBJ2-7; possible D gene TRBD2, 6 bases. The germline V and J ends were trimmed by 2 bases and 6 bases, with 17 bases remaining between them. The germline gives CDR1 MDHEN, CDR2 SYDVKM. CDR3 size: 15 residues. The CDR3 sequence is CASSLPGTQAGEQYF. CDR3 in DNA: TGTGCCAGCAGTTTACCCGGGACTCAAGCAGGCGAGCAGTACTTC.

The chain links TRBV4-2 to TRBJ2-1; 12 bases agree with TRBD2. J gave up 6 bases and V 0 bases, and 15 bases lay outside the gene matches. Per the germline V gene, CDR1 is LGHNA and CDR2 is YNFKEQ. The CDR3 totals 20 residues. CDR3 coding DNA: TGTGCCAGCAGCCAAGAAAGAGTCCCCGTGACTAGCGGGAGTGGCAATGAGCAGTTCTTC. It translates to CASSQERVPVTSGSGNEQFF.

This clone is a singleton in its sample. This chain uses TRBV28 with TRBJ1-1; 9 bases match TRBD1. Germline V gene data show CDR1 as MDHEN and CDR2 as SYDVKM. CDR3 length equals 14 residues. Trimming cost V 6 bases and J 0 bases; bases outside gene matches: 2. CDR3 sequence: CASRWTGVNTEAFF. CDR3 sequence (DNA): TGTGCCAGCAGGTGGACAGGGGTGAACACTGAAGCTTTCTTT.

The chain is built from TRBV15 and TRBJ1-5; D is perhaps TRBD1 (5 bases). V was clipped by 1 base and J by 6 bases, with 10 bases between them. Germline V CDR1 and CDR2: LNHNV, YYDKDF (reference sequence). The length of the CDR3 is 14 residues. The CDR3, as DNA: TGTGCCACCAGCAGAGTAACAGGTGGTCAGCCCCAGCATTTT. Protein product: CATSRVTGGQPQHF.

The chain couples TRBV14 to TRBJ1-6, with D unclear. The CDR3 extends over 14 amino acids. V lost 4 bases and J lost 10, with 14 bases in between. Germline V gene lookup returns CDR1 SGHDN and CDR2 FVKESK. The CDR3 protein is CASSPDQRYSPLHF. The DNA for the CDR3 is TGTGCCAGCAGCCCCGATCAGAGGTACTCACCCCTCCACTTT. The variable domain in full, with the rest retrieved from reference TRBV14 and TRBJ1-6, is EAGVTQFPSHSVIEKGQTVTLRCDPISGHDNLYWYRRVMGKEIKFLLHFVKESKQDESGMPNNRFLAERTGGTYSTLKVQPAELEDSGVYFCASSPDQRYSPLHFGNGTRLTVT.

The chain couples TRBV2 to TRBJ2-3, with D possibly TRBD2 on 6 matching bases. The V end lost 7 bases, the J end lost 8 bases, and 28 bases lay between the germline ends. The CDR3 is 17 residues long. Germline V CDR1 and CDR2: SNHLY, FYNNEI. This CDR3 is CASKSGTFGGGLGTQYF. Here the CDR3 DNA reads TGTGCCAGCAAGTCGGGTACTTTTGGCGGAGGGCTGGGTACGCAGTATTTT.

The chain is built from TRBV5-4 and TRBJ2-7; weak D call: TRBD1 (5 bases). Per germline, CDR1 SGHNT and CDR2 YYREEE (reference sequence). Trimming removed 0 bases at V and 5 bases at J, with 9 bases between. This CDR3 comprises 13 residues. CDR3 sequence (DNA): TGTGCCAGCAGCTTGGGGCAGGGCCACGAGCAGTACTTC. It codes for CASSLGQGHEQYF. Based on the CDR3 plus reference TRBV5-4 and TRBJ2-7, the full variable domain is ETGVTQSPTHLIKTRGQQVTLRCSSQSGHNTVSWYQQALGQGPQFIFQYYREEENGRGNFPPRFSGLQFPNYSSELNVNALELDDSALYLCASSLGQGHEQYFGPGTRLTVT.

V gene TRBV7-2 combines with J gene TRBJ2-3; 7 bases agree with TRBD2. The germline gives CDR1 SGHTA, CDR2 FQGNSA. V lost 1 base to trimming and J lost 6 bases; unmatched junction nucleotides: 10. The CDR3 runs to 16 residues. The CDR3 reads CASSLVRRRENDTQYF. The DNA for the CDR3 is TGTGCCAGCAGCTTAGTTCGGAGGCGGGAGAATGATACGCAGTATTTT.

This clone was counted only a few times. V usage is TRBV7-9 and J usage is TRBJ1-1, with 9 bases fitting TRBD1. This CDR3 comprises 15 residues. Germline V lookup: CDR1 SEHNR, CDR2 FQNEAQ (reference sequence). The V segment lost 6 bases and the J segment 4 bases; nucleotides outside the gene matches: 9. In nucleotides, the CDR3 is TGTGCCAGCAGACCAAAACAGGGGGCGGGCACTGAAGCTTTCTTT. Protein sequence: CASRPKQGAGTEAFF.

The chain is built from TRBV7-3 and TRBJ2-5; D gene uncertain. The CDR3 loop spans 15 amino acids. The V gene's germline CDR1 is SGHTA and CDR2 FQGTGA. With 4 bases removed from V and 4 bases from J, the gap between germline ends came to 16 bases. The CDR3 sequence is CASSSSGTWGETQYF. CDR3 nucleotide sequence: TGTGCCAGCAGCTCTTCCGGTACCTGGGGAGAGACCCAGTACTTC. Looking up the rest from reference TRBV7-3 and TRBJ2-5 gives the full variable domain: GAGVSQTPSNKVTEKGKYVELRCDPISGHTALYWYRQSLGQGPEFLIYFQGTGAADDSGLPNDRFFAVRPEGSVSTLKIQRTERGDSAVYLCASSSSGTWGETQYFGPGTRLLVL.

This chain joins TRBV5-6 and TRBJ2-7; TRBD1 might be the D (6 bases). The CDR3 has 12 amino acids. Trimming stripped 4 bases from V and 7 bases from J, with 12 bases between. Germline lookup yields CDR1 SGHDT and CDR2 YYEEEE. CDR3 bases: TGTGCCAGCAGCCTCAGGGGTAGGGAGCAGTACTTC. Translation gives CASSLRGREQYF.

The gene calls are TRBV9 and TRBJ2-1; 8 bases line up with TRBD2. There are 14 residues in the CDR3. Losses at the gene ends were 0 bases for V and 5 bases for J; bases not matched to a gene: 1. CDR1 and CDR2 (germline): SGDLS, YYNGEE. The CDR3 protein is CASSVVSGNNEQFF. CDR3 coding DNA: TGTGCCAGCAGCGTAGTTAGCGGGAACAATGAGCAGTTCTTC.

This rearrangement joins TRBV5-8 to TRBJ2-7; 8 bases are a match to TRBD2. The CDR3 loop spans 14 amino acids. Germline values: CDR1 SGHTS, CDR2 YDEGEE. V dropped 4 bases and J dropped 1; count of bases not matched to a gene: 4. CDR3 sequence reads: CASSRTSGSYEQYF. Written as DNA, the CDR3 is TGTGCCAGCAGCAGAACTAGCGGATCCTACGAGCAGTACTTC. The full variable domain, rest sourced from reference TRBV5-8 and TRBJ2-7, is EAGVTQSPTHLIKTRGQQATLRCSPISGHTSVYWYQQALGLGLQFLLWYDEGEERNRGNFPPRFSGRQFPNYSSELNVNALELEDSALYLCASSRTSGSYEQYFGPGTRLTVT.

This chain connects TRBV19 to TRBJ2-7; no definite D call. The CDR3 is 15 amino acids. Germline V lookup: CDR1 LNHDA, CDR2 SQIVND (reference sequence). V lost 0 bases and J 2 bases, leaving 11 bases between the germline ends. This CDR3 is CASSIDGSQPYEQYF. The CDR3 DNA sequence: TGTGCCAGTAGTATAGATGGCTCCCAGCCCTACGAGCAGTACTTC. The complete variable domain, with remaining parts taken from reference TRBV19 and TRBJ2-7, reads DGGITQSPKYLFRKEGQNVTLSCEQNLNHDAMYWYRQDPGQGLRLIYYSQIVNDFQKGDIAEGYSVSREKKESFPLTVTSAQKNPTAFYLCASSIDGSQPYEQYFGPGTRLTVT.

V usage is TRBV25-1 and J usage is TRBJ1-1; TRBD1 matches at 7 bases. Germline CDR1 is MGHDK and CDR2 is SYGVNS. The trim removed 7 bases at V and 4 bases at J, leaving 9 bases unmatched. This CDR3 has 14 residues. The CDR3 reads CASTRQGSATEAFF. The CDR3 coding sequence is TGTGCCAGCACGCGACAGGGATCGGCCACTGAAGCTTTCTTT.

The rearrangement joins TRBV6-1 to TRBJ1-1; no definite D call. The V end was cut by 1 base, the J end by 1 base, with 4 bases between. Per the germline V gene, CDR1 is MNHNS and CDR2 is SASEGT. CDR3 size: 13 residues. The DNA of the CDR3 is TGTGCCAGCAGTGAAGTGAGGAACACTGAAGCTTTCTTT. Translating it yields CASSEVRNTEAFF.

CDR3 bases: TGTGCCAGCAGCCCCAGATTGATGAACACTGAAGCTTTCTTT. Encoded protein: CASSPRLMNTEAFF. The chain recombines TRBV9 with TRBJ1-1; no firm D call. Germline CDR1 reads SGDLS; CDR2 reads YYNGEE. The V end lost 4 bases, the J end lost 0 bases, and 10 bases lay between the germline ends. The CDR3 contains 14 residues.

The chain recombines TRBV5-1 with TRBJ2-3, with D perhaps assigned TRBD1 or TRBD2 (7 bases each). There are 16 residues in the CDR3. CDR1 SGHRS and CDR2 YFSETQ come from the germline V gene. V was shortened by 0 bases and J by 2 bases, with 13 bases between the two germline ends. The CDR3 spells CASSLAGEGATDTQYF. In DNA, the CDR3 is TGCGCCAGCAGCTTGGCAGGGGAGGGGGCCACAGATACGCAGTATTTT. The variable domain in full, with the rest retrieved from reference TRBV5-1 and TRBJ2-3, is KAGVTQTPRYLIKTRGQQVTLSCSPISGHRSVSWYQQTPGQGLQFLFEYFSETQRNKGNFPGRFSGRQFSNSRSEMNVSTLELGDSALYLCASSLAGEGATDTQYFGPGTRLTVL.

The CDR3 spells CASSGVQGPNYGYTF. The CDR3 bases are TGTGCCAGCAGTGGGGTTCAGGGGCCTAACTATGGCTACACCTTC. This chain joins TRBV2 and TRBJ1-2, with D perhaps matching TRBD1 (6 bases). Germline CDR1 reads SNHLY; CDR2 reads FYNNEI. CDR3 length equals 15 residues. V was trimmed by 4 bases and J by 0 bases, leaving 12 bases between them.